These 5 T cell receptor beta chains share one sample of origin, sequenced in a study of identical twins. MiXCR, applied by TCRdb to the 5' RACE reads, yields one record per CDR3 protein. The table lists 750,000 to 950,000 distinct CDR3 sequences, 10% to 15% of them singletons. This sample also belongs to another study, concerning yellow fever vaccine responses in identical twins.

Input material: PBMCs. The receptors here all came from a woman aged 18-35 years in good health.

Comment on this clonotype: Without the conserved terminal phenylalanine or tryptophan, this CDR3 likely stems from a read error. The rearrangement uses TRBV20-1 and TRBJ2-1, with D tentatively TRBD2 (7 bases). V was pared by 5 bases and J by 4 bases, with 18 bases between. The CDR3 extends over 15 amino acids. Germline V gives CDR1 DFQATT, CDR2 SNEGSKA (reference sequence). The CDR3 DNA sequence: TGCAGTGCTCCAGGGGTGAGCGGGGAATACAATGAGCAGTTCTTA. It yields the protein CSAPGVSGEYNEQFL.

Ten or more counts support this clonotype. The rearrangement joins TRBV6-5 to TRBJ2-5; D is possibly TRBD1 (6 bases). V dropped 5 bases and J dropped 2 bases, with 9 bases sitting between them. Germline V gives CDR1 MNHEY, CDR2 SVGAGI. The CDR3 covers 13 residues. The CDR3 sequence is CASSRTEQETQYF. The DNA of the CDR3 is TGTGCCAGCAGTCGGACAGAGCAAGAGACCCAGTACTTC.

This clonotype was seen only a few times. The chain carries TRBV6-1 and TRBJ1-2, with unresolved D. The V end lost 6 bases, the J end lost 6 bases, and 17 bases lay between the germline ends. CDR1 MNHNS and CDR2 SASEGT come from the germline V gene. The CDR3 is 14 amino acids. The DNA for the CDR3 is TGTGCCAGCAGCCCGGGCAGCCGATTCGATGGCTACACCTTC. Translating it yields CASSPGSRFDGYTF.

The genes are TRBV6-1 and TRBJ2-7; D unresolved. Trimming cost V 2 bases and J 3 bases, with 11 bases left between them. CDR1 and CDR2 from the germline V gene are MNHNS and SASEGT. The CDR3 contains 14 residues. The CDR3 DNA follows: TGTGCCAGCAGTGAATTTATGGGCAACTACGAGCAGTACGTC. Protein: CASSEFMGNYEQYV.

Comments on this clonotype: A much larger clonotype is one base distant, so this may be a read error. CDR3 sequence: CASRKDIAGKLFF. Written as DNA, the CDR3 is TGTGCCAGCAGAAAAGACATTGCCGGGAAGCTGTTTTTT. This chain links TRBV2 with TRBJ2-2, with D possibly TRBD2 on 5 matching bases. Germline V gives CDR1 SNHLY, CDR2 FYNNEI. The CDR3 spans 13 residues.